The next 31 T cell receptor beta chains were all read from a single sample in a study of radiotherapy plus CTLA-4 blockade in lung cancer. Here immunoSEQ multiplex PCR was the method, and the copy in TCRdb shows in-frame clones only, minus some. The table includes roughly 90,000 clones, 60% to 80% detected once. This sample comprised peripheral blood, obtained from a patient treated with radiotherapy plus ipilimumab. The source is a human donor with non-small cell lung cancer that progressed on radiotherapy plus ipilimumab.

The table lists this clone with a count of one. The rearrangement joins TRBV27 to TRBJ1-2, with D possibly TRBD1 on 6 matching bases. Germline V CDR1 and CDR2: MNHEY, SMNVEV (reference sequence). The V and J ends lost 8 bases and 6 bases respectively, with 19 bases between them. CDR3 length equals 14 residues. The CDR3: CASFRTGGGDGYTF. Here the CDR3 DNA reads TGTGCCAGCTTCCGGACGGGGGGGGGCGATGGCTACACCTTC.

The gene calls are TRBV6-5 and TRBJ2-7, with TRBD1 matching 7 bases. The ends lost 6 bases at V and 3 bases at J; junction bases unmatched: 8. Germline values: CDR1 MNHEY, CDR2 SVGAGI. The CDR3 length is 14 residues. The CDR3 DNA reads TGTGCCAGCAGCACGACAGGGATCCACTACGAGCAGTACTTC. Translating gives CASSTTGIHYEQYF.

The chain combines TRBV13 with TRBJ2-1, with D possibly being TRBD2 (6 bases). Trimming took 2 bases from V and 6 from J, leaving 14 bases between them. This CDR3 comprises 15 residues. Germline CDR1 and CDR2: PRHDT and FYEKMQ (reference sequence). The CDR3 nucleotides are TGTGCCAGCAGCTTAAGGAGCTCCGGGGGCAATGAGCAGTTCTTC. It specifies CASSLRSSGGNEQFF.

The chain recombines TRBV27 with TRBJ2-3; D perhaps matches TRBD1 (6 bases). Germline CDR1 and CDR2: MNHEY and SMNVEV (reference sequence). Trimming pared 4 bases from V and 6 bases from J, leaving 20 bases between. The CDR3 spans 16 residues. CDR3 loop: CASSSQADRLRDTQYF. The CDR3 DNA follows: TGTGCCAGCAGTTCTCAGGCCGACAGGCTTAGGGATACGCAGTATTTT.

The chain uses TRBV5-1 and TRBJ2-6; D is unresolved. V gave up 2 bases and J gave up 0 bases, with 3 bases separating them. The CDR3 is 14 amino acids. Germline-derived CDR1 and CDR2 are SGHRS and YFSETQ. Here the CDR3 reads CASSLYSGANVLTF. CDR3 coding DNA: TGCGCCAGCAGCTTATACTCTGGGGCCAACGTCCTGACTTTC. Looking up the rest from reference TRBV5-1 and TRBJ2-6 gives the full variable domain: KAGVTQTPRYLIKTRGQQVTLSCSPISGHRSVSWYQQTPGQGLQFLFEYFSETQRNKGNFPGRFSGRQFSNSRSEMNVSTLELGDSALYLCASSLYSGANVLTFGAGSRLTVL.

Only a few counts were recorded for this clone. The rearrangement joins TRBV7-6 to TRBJ2-3; D is perhaps TRBD1 or TRBD2 (6 bases each). CDR3 size: 15 residues. V was trimmed by 5 bases and J by 0 bases, leaving 12 bases between them. Germline V gives CDR1 SGHVS, CDR2 FNYEAQ. CDR3: CASSLEGGSTDTQYF. Here the CDR3 DNA reads TGTGCCAGCAGCCTTGAGGGGGGCAGCACAGATACGCAGTATTTT.

The CDR3 here is CASRVSNLGGNQPQHF. DNA for the CDR3: TGTGCCAGTAGAGTCTCGAACTTAGGAGGCAATCAGCCCCAGCATTTT. The chain is built from TRBV19 and TRBJ1-5; D ambiguous. V lost 6 bases to trimming and J lost 2 bases, with 17 bases between them. This CDR3 has 16 amino acids. The germline CDR1 and CDR2 sequences are LNHDA and SQIVND (reference sequence).

The chain combines TRBV29-1 with TRBJ2-1, with D possibly matching TRBD1 (8 bases). This CDR3 comprises 17 residues. Looked up from germline, CDR1 is SQVTM and CDR2 is ANQGSEA. V lost 1 base, J lost 6 bases, and 22 bases lay in between. The DNA for the CDR3 is TGCAGCGTTGAAGGGGGGGGACAGGTCCTACGTTCCAATGAGCAGTTCTTC. Protein: CSVEGGGQVLRSNEQFF.

V gene TRBV6-1 combines with J gene TRBJ1-5, with no clear D. V dropped 7 bases and J dropped 4 bases, with 17 bases sitting between them. Germline lookup yields CDR1 MNHNS and CDR2 SASEGT. CDR3 length: 15 residues. DNA of the CDR3: TGTGCCAGCACCCCTAGCGGGGTCGGGAATCAGCCCCAGCATTTT. This translates into CASTPSGVGNQPQHF.

CDR3 coding DNA: TGTGCCAGCAGTGACGGGACTAGCGGCACAGATACGCAGTATTTT. Amino acid sequence: CASSDGTSGTDTQYF. This chain joins TRBV6-4 and TRBJ2-3; TRBD2 matches 10 bases. Germline CDR1 is MRHNA and CDR2 is SNTAGT. The CDR3 has 15 residues. After removal of 2 bases from V and 1 base from J, the junction contained 0 bases not matched to a gene.

The chain has TRBV7-9 and TRBJ2-7, with a possible D match to TRBD1 (6 bases). The CDR3 totals 13 residues. The V end lost 2 bases, the J end lost 4 bases, and 9 bases lay between the germline ends. The germline V gene has CDR1 SEHNR and CDR2 FQNEAQ (reference sequence). CDR3 DNA: TGTGCCAGCAGCTTAAAACAGGGTTACGAGCAGTACTTC. Its translation: CASSLKQGYEQYF.

This rearrangement joins TRBV9 to TRBJ2-1; 8 nucleotides match TRBD2. The length of the CDR3 is 14 residues. The V and J ends lost 3 bases and 8 bases, in that order; junction bases with no gene match: 7. CDR1 is SGDLS, CDR2 YYNGEE, per germline. CDR3 DNA: TGTGCCAGCAGCGAGAGTAGCGGGATGTATGAGCAGTTCTTC. Encoded protein: CASSESSGMYEQFF.

Written as DNA, the CDR3 is TGTGCCAGCAGTTTTCCGGCTTCCCAAGAGACCCAGTACTTC. It encodes CASSFPASQETQYF. J is TRBJ2-5 and V is TRBV28; D gene unclear. The CDR3 has 14 amino acids. The V end lost 3 bases, the J end lost 1 base, and 9 bases lay between the germline ends. Germline loops: CDR1 MDHEN, CDR2 SYDVKM.

This clone showed up just a few times. The chain combines TRBV5-4 with TRBJ1-2, with no clear D. Deletions cut 4 bases from V and 4 bases from J, with 14 bases between. This CDR3 has 14 amino acids. Germline CDR1 SGHNT, CDR2 YYREEE (reference sequence). CDR3 DNA sequence: TGTGCCAGCAGCCCAAACACGGCAGGCTATGGCTACACCTTC. Its translation is CASSPNTAGYGYTF.

A few counts support this clone. This rearrangement joins TRBV4-1 to TRBJ1-5; D uncertain. Germline V CDR1 and CDR2: MGHRA, YSYEKL. Trimming removed 1 base from V and 3 bases from J, with 10 bases in between. This CDR3 is built from 15 residues. This chain's CDR3 is CASSQGISTNQPQHF. The CDR3 DNA sequence: TGCGCCAGCAGCCAAGGTATCAGCACCAATCAGCCCCAGCATTTT.

This chain uses TRBV5-5 with TRBJ2-2; D unclear. Germline CDR1 and CDR2: SGHKS and YYEKEE (reference sequence). The CDR3 covers 12 residues. The V end was cut by 4 bases, the J end by 1 base, with 2 bases between. The CDR3 DNA follows: TGTGCCAGCAGCGGGAACACCGGGGAGCTGTTTTTT. Translation gives CASSGNTGELFF.

The chain recombines TRBV11-3 with TRBJ2-2, with 8 bases matching TRBD1. After removal of 4 bases from V and 7 bases from J, the junction contained 2 bases not matched to a gene. The length of the CDR3 is 13 residues. Germline V CDR1 and CDR2: SGHNT, YENEEA. CDR3 protein: CASSYRGDGELFF. Written as DNA, the CDR3 is TGTGCCAGCAGCTACAGGGGGGACGGGGAGCTGTTTTTT.

This clone was detected ten times or more. The V gene is TRBV11-2, the J gene TRBJ1-2, with unresolved D. Trimming stripped 3 bases from V and 6 bases from J, with 11 bases between. Germline CDR1 reads SGHAT; CDR2 reads FQNNGV. The CDR3 has 13 residues. CDR3 loop: CASSFRPRDGYTF. The CDR3 coding sequence is TGTGCCAGCAGCTTCCGTCCACGGGATGGCTACACCTTC.

The chain employs TRBV29-1 and TRBJ2-3; 10 bases map to TRBD2. V lost 2 bases to trimming and J lost 7 bases; unmatched junction nucleotides: 6. Germline V gene data show CDR1 as SQVTM and CDR2 as ANQGSEA. The CDR3 spans 14 residues. CDR3 loop: CSVERTSGAHTQYF. In DNA, the CDR3 is TGCAGCGTTGAACGGACTAGCGGAGCTCATACGCAGTATTTT.

This chain connects TRBV18 to TRBJ1-1; unclear D gene. The length of the CDR3 is 16 residues. V lost 0 bases and J lost 3, with 14 bases in between. Germline-derived CDR1 and CDR2 are KGHSH and LQKENI. The CDR3 region is CASSPPSTARDTEAFF. The CDR3 DNA sequence: TGTGCCAGCTCACCACCGAGCACAGCTCGGGACACTGAAGCTTTCTTT.

This clone rates as medium-sized. The CDR3 DNA is TGTGCCAGCAGCTTGGTACTAGCTAGCACAGATACGCAGTATTTT. Translating it yields CASSLVLASTDTQYF. The rearrangement links TRBV5-5 to TRBJ2-3; a weak D match, TRBD2 (6 bases). V lost 0 bases and J lost 0, with 8 bases in between. CDR3 length: 15 amino acids. Germline V gene lookup returns CDR1 SGHKS and CDR2 YYEKEE (reference sequence).

The rearrangement uses TRBV9 and TRBJ1-2; no clear D. V was pared by 7 bases and J by 2 bases, with 9 bases between. Germline V gene data show CDR1 as SGDLS and CDR2 as YYNGEE. This CDR3 has 12 residues. CDR3 in amino acids: CASRATNYGYTF. CDR3 bases: TGTGCCAGCCGCGCAACAAACTATGGCTACACCTTC.

The chain is built from TRBV28 and TRBJ1-1; 7 bases align to TRBD1. CDR1 and CDR2 from the germline V gene are MDHEN and SYDVKM. V shed 5 bases, J shed 1 base, and the junction held 7 bases outside the gene matches. This CDR3 contains 15 residues. CDR3 protein: CASSARQGWNTEAFF. CDR3 DNA sequence: TGTGCCAGCAGTGCACGACAGGGATGGAACACTGAAGCTTTCTTT.

The chain recombines TRBV7-9 with TRBJ2-2; D remains unclear. The CDR3 totals 12 residues. Trimming pared 3 bases from V and 3 bases from J, leaving 2 bases between. CDR1 and CDR2 from the germline V gene are SEHNR and FQNEAQ (reference sequence). CDR3 sequence (DNA): TGTGCCAGCAGCTTGTACACCGGGGAGCTGTTTTTT. It is translated as CASSLYTGELFF.

The CDR3 DNA sequence: TGTGCCAGCAGCCGCTTAGGGGCCGGGCCTAACTATGGCTACACCTTC. This sequence encodes CASSRLGAGPNYGYTF. The chain carries TRBV28 and TRBJ1-2, with D tentatively TRBD1 (5 bases). The CDR3 length is 16 residues. The V gene lost 6 bases and the J gene lost 0 bases, with 17 bases spanning the gap. Germline lookup yields CDR1 MDHEN and CDR2 SYDVKM.

The chain links TRBV6-1 to TRBJ1-1; no clear D. The CDR3 contains 15 residues. CDR1 is MNHNS and CDR2 is SASEGT in the germline V gene. The V and J ends lost 3 bases and 2 bases respectively, with 13 bases between them. CDR3 sequence: CASSEVAELNTEAFF. The CDR3 DNA follows: TGTGCCAGCAGTGAGGTGGCAGAGCTTAACACTGAAGCTTTCTTT.

This chain links TRBV12-5 with TRBJ2-2, with 8 bases fitting TRBD1. Germline values: CDR1 LGHNT, CDR2 FRNRAP. After removal of 5 bases from V and 4 bases from J, the junction contained 3 bases not matched to a gene. The CDR3 totals 14 residues. CDR3: CASGKQGVTGELFF. The CDR3 nucleotides read TGTGCTAGTGGTAAACAGGGGGTCACCGGGGAGCTGTTTTTT. The full variable domain, its missing parts supplied by reference TRBV12-5 and TRBJ2-2, is DARVTQTPRHKVTEMGQEVTMRCQPILGHNTVFWYRQTMMQGLELLAYFRNRAPLDDSGMPKDRFSAEMPDATLATLKIQPSEPRDSAVYFCASGKQGVTGELFFGEGSRLTVL.

The chain has TRBV29-1 and TRBJ1-4; perhaps TRBD1 as D (6 bases). CDR1 is SQVTM and CDR2 is ANQGSEA in the germline V gene. The ends were cut back, 6 bases at V and 0 bases at J, with 8 bases in the middle. This CDR3 spans 13 amino acids. The CDR3 sequence: CSVQGPTNEKLFF. The CDR3 region has the DNA TGCAGCGTCCAGGGGCCAACTAATGAAAAACTGTTTTTT.

The CDR3 coding sequence is TGTGCCAGCAGCTTAGCTGGACAGGGGTATCAGCCCCAGCATTTT. Its protein product is CASSLAGQGYQPQHF. V is TRBV7-9 and J is TRBJ1-5; 9 bases align to TRBD1. Trimming cost V 0 bases and J 5 bases; bases outside gene matches: 2. This CDR3 region has 15 residues. The germline CDR1 and CDR2 sequences are SEHNR and FQNEAQ (reference sequence).

Of note for this clone: A far larger clone is off by one base, so a read error is likely. The V call is TRBV7-9, the J call TRBJ2-7; D may be TRBD1 or TRBD2 (5 bases each). Germline lookup yields CDR1 SEHNR and CDR2 FQNEAQ (reference sequence). This CDR3 comprises 16 residues. The V end was cut by 2 bases, the J end by 0 bases, with 14 bases between. The chain's CDR3 is CASSLSHLGASYEQYF. The CDR3 bases are TGTGCCAGCAGCTTATCTCATCTCGGGGCCTCCTACGAGCAGTACTTC.

This chain links TRBV15 with TRBJ1-4; a possible D gene is TRBD1 (5 bases). CDR1 is LNHNV and CDR2 is YYDKDF in the germline V gene (reference sequence). V dropped 0 bases and J dropped 10 bases, with 18 bases sitting between them. This CDR3 has 16 residues. This CDR3 reads CATSRDGLRGGGKLFF. The CDR3 nucleotides are TGTGCCACCAGCAGAGATGGATTGAGGGGAGGAGGAAAACTGTTTTTT.